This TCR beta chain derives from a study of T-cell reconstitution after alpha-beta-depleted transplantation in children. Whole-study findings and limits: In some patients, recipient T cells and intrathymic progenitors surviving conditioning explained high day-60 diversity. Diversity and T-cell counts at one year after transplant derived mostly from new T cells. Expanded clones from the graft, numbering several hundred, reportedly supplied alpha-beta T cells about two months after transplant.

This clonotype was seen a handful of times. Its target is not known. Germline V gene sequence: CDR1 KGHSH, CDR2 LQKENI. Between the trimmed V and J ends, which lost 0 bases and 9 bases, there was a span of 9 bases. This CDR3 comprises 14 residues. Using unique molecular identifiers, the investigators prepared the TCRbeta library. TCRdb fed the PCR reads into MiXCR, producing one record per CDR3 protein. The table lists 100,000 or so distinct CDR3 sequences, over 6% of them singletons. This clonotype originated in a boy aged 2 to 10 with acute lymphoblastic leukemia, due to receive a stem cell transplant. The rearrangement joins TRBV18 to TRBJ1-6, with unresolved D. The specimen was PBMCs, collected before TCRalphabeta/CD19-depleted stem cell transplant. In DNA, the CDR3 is TGTGCCAGCTCACCACCGGACGGGATTTCACCCCTCCACTTT. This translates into CASSPPDGISPLHF.